Listed below are T cell receptor beta chains from one sample, sequenced in a study of blood T cells in healthy people across ages. Each CDR3 protein is one row after TCRdb ran MiXCR on the 5' RACE reads. Altogether more than 1,400,000 distinct CDR3 sequences are present, about 43% being singletons, with the ten largest covering 7.9%. The specimen was blood. All receptors come from a woman between 18 and 30 years old in good health. CDR3s include the opening cysteine and the closing phenylalanine or tryptophan. A D gene is named only where the DNA matches it firmly. Size is stated for part of the rows, as once, few or many counts, or as a class when the clone is expanded.

D gene,V gene,J gene,clone size,CDR3 DNA,CDR3 protein
-,TRBV28,TRBJ1-2,-,TGTGCCAGCAGTTGGGCTACCCGTTACTATGGCTACACCTTC,CASSWATRYYGYTF
-,TRBV3-1,TRBJ1-1,-,TGTGCCAGCAGCCAAGGACACGGGACCATGAACACTGAAGCTTTCTTT,CASSQGHGTMNTEAFF
TRBD1,TRBV5-5,TRBJ1-5,-,TGTGCCAGCAGCCCACCCGACCGGACAGGGCGCAATCAGCCCCAGCATTTT,CASSPPDRTGRNQPQHF
-,TRBV7-9,TRBJ1-6,few,TGTGCCAGCAGCTACTTGGGACACCCGAGCTCCTATAATTCACCCCTCCACTTT,CASSYLGHPSSYNSPLHF
TRBD2,TRBV29-1,TRBJ2-2,-,TGCAGCGTTGAAGAGCGGGGGTATTACACCGGGGAGCTGTTTTTT,CSVEERGYYTGELFF
TRBD1,TRBV6-1,TRBJ2-7,-,TGTGCCAGCAGTGCCCTCCGGGACAGACAGCACTTC,CASSALRDRQHF
-,TRBV3-1,TRBJ2-3,-,TGTGCCAGCCGTCTAGGACCAGATACGCAGTATTTT,CASRLGPDTQYF
TRBD1,TRBV12-3/TRBV12-4,TRBJ2-6,-,TGTGCCAGCAGTTGGACAGGGGCGATCTCTGGGGCCAACGTCCTGACTTTC,CASSWTGAISGANVLTF
-,TRBV19,TRBJ2-1,-,TGTGCCAGTAGTATAGTCAAGAAGATCTCCTACAATGAGCAGTTCTTC,CASSIVKKISYNEQFF
-,TRBV6-1,TRBJ1-5,-,TGTGCCAGCAGCCTCGAAGGGCGGTACCATCAGCCCCAGCATTTT,CASSLEGRYHQPQHF
TRBD1,TRBV11-2,TRBJ2-7,-,TGTGCCAGCAGGACCGGGACAGGGCACGAGCAGTACTTC,CASRTGTGHEQYF
TRBD1,TRBV5-6,TRBJ1-1,few,TGTGCCAGCAGCCCCCAGGGGGTCGACACTGAAGCTTTCTTT,CASSPQGVDTEAFF
-,TRBV5-1,TRBJ2-7,few,TGCGCCAGCAGCCCAAGGGGTGATGACCTCTCCTACGAGCAGTACTTC,CASSPRGDDLSYEQYF
TRBD1,TRBV6-5,TRBJ2-7,-,TGTGCCAGCAGCCACCTAATGACAGGGTCCTCCTACGAGCAGTACTTC,CASSHLMTGSSYEQYF
TRBD1,TRBV5-4,TRBJ2-7,-,TGTGCCAGCAGCTTGGATCCAGGGGGTGACGACGAGCAGTACTTC,CASSLDPGGDDEQYF
TRBD1,TRBV4-1,TRBJ1-1,few,TGCGCCAGCAGCCAAGGGGCCCAGGGAGGGGGCCTTTTTGAAGCTTTCTTT,CASSQGAQGGGLFEAFF
-,TRBV10-2,TRBJ2-7,few,TGCGCCAGCAGTGGGCACCACGAGCAGTACTTC,CASSGHHEQYF
-,TRBV2,TRBJ2-6,-,TGTGCCAGCAGGATAGGGGTTACTGGGGCCAACGTCCTGACTTTC,CASRIGVTGANVLTF
-,TRBV25-1,TRBJ2-1,-,TGTGCCAGCAGTGAACTGGCTAGCGCCCGCAATGAGCAGTTCTTC,CASSELASARNEQFF
-,TRBV11-2,TRBJ2-7,few,TGTGCCAGCAGCCCGCGGGACAACTCCTACGAGCAGTACTTC,CASSPRDNSYEQYF
-,TRBV11-2,TRBJ2-5,many,TGTGCCAGCAAGGAACAGGCTCGGGTTGATAGCCAGTACTTC,CASKEQARVDSQYF
TRBD2,TRBV5-1,TRBJ2-1,-,TGCGCCAGCAGCTTGGGCCTTAGACGTAGCGGGAGTGCGGACAATGAGCAGTTCTTC,CASSLGLRRSGSADNEQFF
-,TRBV20-1,TRBJ2-7,-,TGCAGTGCTAGGGTAGTTTCAGGAGAGAAGGAGTACTTC,CSARVVSGEKEYF
-,TRBV18,TRBJ2-3,many,TGTGCCAGCAGCCCCCCGGGCAGTAGCACAGATACGCAGTATTTT,CASSPPGSSTDTQYF
TRBD1,TRBV27,TRBJ1-6,-,TGTGCCAGCCGGGACAGGGTGTATTCACCCCTCCACTTT,CASRDRVYSPLHF
TRBD2,TRBV28,TRBJ2-1,few,TGTGCCAGCAGTTCCCCGACTAGCGGGAGGTACAATGAGCAGTTCTTC,CASSSPTSGRYNEQFF
-,TRBV5-1,TRBJ2-5,-,TGCGCCAGCAGCTTGGCCGAGGACAATGAGCAGTACTTC,CASSLAEDNEQYF
-,TRBV25-1,TRBJ2-7,-,TGTGCCAGCGGACCCAGGTTGGGCGGTACAGGTGAGCAGTACTTC,CASGPRLGGTGEQYF
TRBD2,TRBV20-1,TRBJ2-3,-,TGCAGTGCTACTAGCGGGAGGGCCAGAGATACGCAGTATTTT,CSATSGRARDTQYF
TRBD2,TRBV2,TRBJ2-2,few,TGTGCCATCCGTAGCGGGGTCGAGGACACCGGGGAGCTGTTTTTT,CAIRSGVEDTGELFF
-,TRBV7-6,TRBJ2-3,-,TGTGCCAGCAGCTTCACTAGTGGGGGCCCTAGCACAGATACGCAGTATTTT,CASSFTSGGPSTDTQYF
-,TRBV7-6,TRBJ1-2,few,TGTGCCAGCAGCTTAGGTACAGGAGTCTTTGGCTACACCTTC,CASSLGTGVFGYTF
TRBD2,TRBV20-1,TRBJ2-1,few,TGCAGTGCTAGAGATCTAGCCGGGACTAGCGGGGGGGCTAGTGTTGAGCAGTTCTTC,CSARDLAGTSGGASVEQFF
TRBD1,TRBV10-2,TRBJ2-5,few,TGCGCCAGCAGGGAACAGGGGAGAGAGACCCAGTACTTC,CASREQGRETQYF
TRBD1,TRBV28,TRBJ1-6,few,TGTGCCAGCAGTTTACTGGACAGGGATGGTTCACCCCTCCACTTT,CASSLLDRDGSPLHF
-,TRBV9,TRBJ2-1,-,TGTGCCAGCAGCGCGGCAAGGTATGAGCAGTTCTTC,CASSAARYEQFF
-,TRBV6-5,TRBJ2-1,few,TGTGCCAGCCAGGCGGGCTACAATGAGCAGTTCTTC,CASQAGYNEQFF
-,TRBV7-2,TRBJ1-5,-,TGTGCCAGCAGCTTTAAGGGGTTCAGCCTCAATCAGCCCCAGCATTTT,CASSFKGFSLNQPQHF
-,TRBV7-2,TRBJ2-1,once,TGTGCCAGCAGCGTCGGGGCGAATTACAATGAGCAGTTCTTC,CASSVGANYNEQFF
-,TRBV2,TRBJ2-5,-,TGTGCCAGCAGTGAAGCAGGGTGGGTGGAGACCCAGTACTTC,CASSEAGWVETQYF
-,TRBV27,TRBJ2-3,-,TGTGCCAGCAGTTTATCGTCCTTTACTAGCACAGATACGCAGTATTTT,CASSLSSFTSTDTQYF
-,TRBV3-1,TRBJ1-4,-,TGTGCCAGCAGCTCAACGCGGAGTGAAAGACTGTTTTTT,CASSSTRSERLFF
TRBD1,TRBV5-1,TRBJ2-7,-,TGTGCCAGCAGCTTGGCCGTAGGGGGCTCCTACAATGAGCAGTACTTC,CASSLAVGGSYNEQYF
-,TRBV12-3/TRBV12-4,TRBJ2-1,few,TGTGCCAGCAGTTTAGATAGCGGAGGGGGTTATAAGTTCTTC,CASSLDSGGGYKFF
TRBD2,TRBV9,TRBJ2-1,-,TGTGCCAGCAGCGCCGGGGGGGCGCTAGACAATGAGCAGTTCTTC,CASSAGGALDNEQFF
TRBD1,TRBV12-3/TRBV12-4,TRBJ1-1,-,TGTGCCAGCACCAATAAGTGGGGACAGAAAGCTTTCTTT,CASTNKWGQKAFF
TRBD1,TRBV4-1,TRBJ2-7,-,TGCGCCAGCAGCCAAGATCGTGACAGGGGCCCTCGCACCTACGAGCAGTACTTC,CASSQDRDRGPRTYEQYF
-,TRBV5-1,TRBJ2-3,-,TGCGCCAGCAGCTTGTTTGGCGGTTACACTAGCACAGATACGCAGTATTTT,CASSLFGGYTSTDTQYF
-,TRBV6-6,TRBJ2-7,-,TGTGCCCTGTCTACCCGGGGGAGCGGGCGGTCGTCCTACGAGCAGTACTTC,CALSTRGSGRSSYEQYF
TRBD2,TRBV9,TRBJ2-5,-,TGTGCCAGCAGGGTAGCGGGGGGATCAGGGGAGCAGTACTTC,CASRVAGGSGEQYF